The sample holds one count of the clone carrying this TCR beta chain. Its antigen is currently unknown. The repertoire was sequenced with immunoSEQ multiplex PCR; TCRdb's copy has only in-frame clones and lacks some. The sample holds some 130,000 clones, roughly nine tenths seen once. The sample is drawn from a study of T cell responses to AZD1222 COVID-19 vaccine. General observations from the study: The donors showed a predominance of white British ancestry and of females, with possible underestimation of clonal diversity. Spike-spanning, vaccine-associated CD4 TCRs were dominant at 160-218 and 743-854. Repertoires were sampled only after the peak T cell response.

The CDR3 length is 13 residues. CDR1 and CDR2 (germline): KGHDR, SFDVKD. V was cut by 12 bases and J by 0 bases, with 13 bases left in between. This sequence was found in an adult in good health. The sequencing used peripheral blood, collected on day 0 of AZD1222 vaccination. The chain combines TRBV24-1 with TRBJ1-2; D remains ambiguous. This CDR3 reads CAYQREANYGYTF. DNA for the CDR3: TGTGCCTACCAGAGGGAAGCTAACTATGGCTACACCTTC.